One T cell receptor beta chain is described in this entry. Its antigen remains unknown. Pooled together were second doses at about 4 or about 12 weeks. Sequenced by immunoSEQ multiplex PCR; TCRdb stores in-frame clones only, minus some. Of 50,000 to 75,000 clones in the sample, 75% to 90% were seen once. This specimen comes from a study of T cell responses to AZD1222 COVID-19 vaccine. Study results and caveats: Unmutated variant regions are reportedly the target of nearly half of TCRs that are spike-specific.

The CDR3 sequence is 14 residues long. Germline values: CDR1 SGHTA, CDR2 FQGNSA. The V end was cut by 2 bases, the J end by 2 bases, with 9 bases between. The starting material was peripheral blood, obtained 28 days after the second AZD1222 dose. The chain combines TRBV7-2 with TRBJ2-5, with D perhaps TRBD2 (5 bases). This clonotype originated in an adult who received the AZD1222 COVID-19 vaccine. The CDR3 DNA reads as TGTGCCAGCAGCTTAATAGCGAATCAAGAGACCCAGTACTTC. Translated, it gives CASSLIANQETQYF.